This T cell receptor beta chain was recovered during a study of OX40 agonist ivuxolimab in advanced cancers. CDR1 is SGHDN, CDR2 FVKESK, per germline. The V end lost 6 bases, the J end lost 6 bases, and 18 bases lay between the germline ends. This CDR3 spans 14 amino acids. Some clones are missing from TCRdb's copy, which holds only in-frame ones; the method was immunoSEQ multiplex PCR. The repertoire holds about 84,000 clones, with 89% as singletons. A note on this clone: Its antigen is unidentified.

Findings and caveats of the study: People who partly responded at 0.1-3.0 mg/kg had some of the least clonal expansion seen.

J is TRBJ2-7 and V is TRBV14; D possibly corresponds to TRBD1 (6 bases). The sequence derives from an adult with an advanced solid tumor such as melanoma, head and neck, liver or kidney cancer. The sample in question was CD4+ or CD8+ T cells sorted from blood, obtained in a trial of the OX40 agonist ivuxolimab. CDR3 sequence: CASSSGQRTAEQYF. CDR3 nucleotide sequence: TGTGCCAGCAGTAGTGGACAGAGAACCGCCGAGCAGTACTTC.